Shown below are 18 T cell receptor beta chains from a single sample sequenced in a study of response to subunit inactivated influenza vaccine. TCRdb reanalysed the RT-PCR reads using MiXCR and keeps one entry per CDR3 protein. The repertoire consists of 500,000 to 550,000 distinct CDR3 sequences, with around 25% occurring once and the leading ten covering 2.5% to 3%. This same sample was also part of a study on T cells expressing NK-cell markers. That work contributes: The authors made TCR beta cDNA libraries by 5'RACE template switching. This switching added a universal primer site and UMIs.

The specimen was CD4+ T cells sorted from PBMCs, collected 11 to 12 days after vaccination. These receptors were obtained from a man over 45 who received an inactivated influenza vaccine.

This clonotype was recorded a few times. The chain couples TRBV14 to TRBJ2-1, with a weak D call TRBD2 (6 bases). The V gene lost 11 bases and the J gene lost 3 bases, with 11 bases spanning the gap. This CDR3 has 12 residues. Germline V CDR1 and CDR2: SGHDN, FVKESK. CDR3 sequence: CASGLNYNEQFF. The CDR3, as DNA: TGTGCCTCGGGACTGAACTACAATGAGCAGTTCTTC.

The chain carries TRBV27 and TRBJ2-5; D ambiguous. Deletions cut 3 bases from V and 7 bases from J, with 24 bases between. The CDR3 totals 17 residues. CDR1 is MNHEY, CDR2 SMNVEV, per germline (reference sequence). This chain's CDR3 is CASSFIRLGASTGTQYF. DNA for the CDR3: TGTGCCAGCAGTTTCATAAGGTTGGGTGCGAGCACGGGGACCCAGTACTTC.

This clonotype appeared a few times. The chain is built from TRBV28 and TRBJ2-7; TRBD2 matches at 7 bases. This CDR3 region has 15 residues. Losses at the gene ends were 2 bases for V and 4 bases for J; bases not matched to a gene: 8. CDR1 and CDR2 (germline): MDHEN, SYDVKM. Here the CDR3 reads CASSLGGDFSYEQYF. The CDR3 DNA is TGTGCCAGCAGTTTAGGGGGGGACTTCTCATACGAGCAGTACTTC. Supplemented by reference TRBV28 and TRBJ2-7, the full variable domain reads DVKVTQSSRYLVKRTGEKVFLECVQDMDHENMFWYRQDPGLGLRLIYFSYDVKMKEKGDIPEGYSVSREKKERFSLILESASTNQTSMYLCASSLGGDFSYEQYFGPGTRLTVT.

The sample holds a few counts of this clonotype. V and J are TRBV2 and TRBJ2-5, with D possibly matching TRBD1 (5 bases). This CDR3 comprises 14 residues. Trimming left V 2 bases short and J 5 bases short, with 12 bases between. Per germline, CDR1 SNHLY and CDR2 FYNNEI. The CDR3 reads CASSELPGLETQYF. The CDR3, as DNA: TGTGCCAGCAGTGAATTGCCAGGGTTGGAGACCCAGTACTTC.

This clonotype has only a few counts. The chain joins TRBV11-2 to TRBJ2-7; 8 bases align to TRBD1. J was trimmed by 4 bases and V by 1 base; bases with no gene match: 6. The germline gives CDR1 SGHAT, CDR2 FQNNGV. CDR3 size: 15 residues. The CDR3 nucleotides are TGTGCCAGCAGCTTAGGGGACAGGATTAATTACGAGCAGTACTTC. This gives the protein CASSLGDRINYEQYF.

The V gene is TRBV7-6, the J gene TRBJ2-1; tentatively, D is TRBD2 (6 bases). CDR3 size: 14 residues. Between the trimmed V and J ends, which lost 1 base and 9 bases, there was a span of 13 bases. CDR1 and CDR2 from the germline V gene are SGHVS and FNYEAQ. The CDR3 nucleotides are TGTGCCAGCAGCTTAGATATAAGCGGGTCTGAGCAGTTCTTC. The encoded protein is CASSLDISGSEQFF.

The chain links TRBV20-1 to TRBJ1-5; D is perhaps TRBD1 (5 bases). The CDR3 length is 14 residues. CDR1 and CDR2 from the germline V gene are DFQATT and SNEGSKA (reference sequence). With 0 bases removed from V and 5 bases from J, the gap between germline ends came to 11 bases. CDR3 DNA: TGCAGTGCTAGAGAAGGTCAGGGCGATCAGCCCCAGCATTTT. This translates into CSAREGQGDQPQHF.

This chain uses TRBV11-3 with TRBJ1-5; no definite D call. The V gene's germline CDR1 is SGHNT and CDR2 YENEEA. The CDR3 is 14 amino acids. The germline V and J ends were trimmed by 2 bases and 3 bases, with 8 bases remaining between them. The CDR3 here is CASSLKAFNQPQHF. The CDR3 bases are TGTGCCAGCAGCTTAAAAGCATTCAATCAGCCCCAGCATTTT.

This clonotype has more than one count but fewer than ten. The chain recombines TRBV11-2 with TRBJ1-1; D call uncertain. This CDR3 comprises 12 residues. Between the trimmed V and J ends, which lost 1 base and 10 bases, there was a span of 10 bases. Germline lookup yields CDR1 SGHAT and CDR2 FQNNGV. CDR3 in DNA: TGTGCCAGCAGCTTAGCGGACTTTACAGCTTTCTTT. It yields the protein CASSLADFTAFF.

This clonotype was seen more than once but under ten times. This rearrangement joins TRBV4-1 to TRBJ2-5, with D tentatively TRBD1 (6 bases). Trimming took off 0 bases at V and 1 base at J, with 33 bases between the two ends. The CDR3 is 23 residues long. Germline loops: CDR1 MGHRA, CDR2 YSYEKL. CDR3 protein: CASSQDPFPFLAHDRSFQETQYF. As DNA, the CDR3 is TGCGCCAGCAGCCAAGATCCGTTTCCTTTCCTGGCACATGACAGGAGCTTCCAAGAGACCCAGTACTTC.

V is TRBV20-1 and J is TRBJ2-5; 10 bases match TRBD2. The CDR3 sequence is 17 residues long. The trim removed 2 bases at V and 3 bases at J, leaving 12 bases unmatched. Looked up from germline, CDR1 is DFQATT and CDR2 is SNEGSKA (reference sequence). Here the CDR3 reads CSARLLGVAGGEETQYF. CDR3 in DNA: TGCAGTGCTAGACTCCTCGGGGTAGCGGGAGGAGAAGAGACCCAGTACTTC.

The chain is built from TRBV28 and TRBJ2-7; a weak D match, TRBD1 (6 bases). The CDR3 loop spans 16 amino acids. From germline, CDR1 is MDHEN and CDR2 SYDVKM. V lost 4 bases and J lost 5, with 21 bases in between. CDR3 loop: CASSSHAGTPSDEQYF. As DNA, the CDR3 is TGTGCCAGCAGTTCACACGCCGGGACACCTTCGGACGAGCAGTACTTC.

V usage is TRBV4-3 and J usage is TRBJ1-5, with D tentatively TRBD1 (6 bases). The CDR3 is made up of 17 amino acids. The germline CDR1 and CDR2 sequences are LGHNA and YSLEER. The ends were cut back, 3 bases at V and 5 bases at J, with 20 bases in the middle. The CDR3, as DNA: TGCGCCAGCAGCCAGGGACCGATTGGGGGGGGCGATCAGCCCCAGCATTTT. Encoded protein: CASSQGPIGGGDQPQHF.

There are many counts of this clonotype. J is TRBJ1-1 and V is TRBV12-3 or TRBV12-4, with D perhaps TRBD1 (6 bases). CDR3 size: 12 residues. Trimming shortened V by 3 bases and J by 9 bases, and 11 bases separated the two germline ends. CDR3 residues: CASSLTGLQAFF. The CDR3 nucleotides are TGTGCCAGCAGTTTGACAGGTTTACAAGCTTTCTTT.

This clonotype came up a few times. The genes are TRBV14 and TRBJ2-7; TRBD2 matches at 13 bases. Germline CDR1 reads SGHDN; CDR2 reads FVKESK. The J segment lost 12 bases and the V segment lost 2 bases, leaving 4 bases of the junction unmatched. This CDR3 spans 13 amino acids. The CDR3 DNA follows: TGTGCCAGCAGCCAACGGACTAGCGGGAGCCCGTACTTC. Amino acid sequence: CASSQRTSGSPYF.

The chain employs TRBV27 and TRBJ2-7; 7 bases are a match to TRBD1. After removal of 4 bases from V and 6 bases from J, the junction contained 6 bases not matched to a gene. CDR3 length equals 13 residues. Germline V lookup: CDR1 MNHEY, CDR2 SMNVEV (reference sequence). This chain's CDR3 is CASSSRGRTEQYF. CDR3 in DNA: TGTGCCAGCAGTTCGAGGGGGCGAACCGAGCAGTACTTC.

In this sample, this clonotype turned up a few times. The V and J genes are TRBV6-2 or TRBV6-3 and TRBJ2-7; 7 bases line up with TRBD2. V dropped 9 bases and J dropped 0; count of bases not matched to a gene: 11. CDR3 length equals 15 residues. Germline V lookup: CDR1 MNHEY, CDR2 SVGEGT. The CDR3 reads CASVPTSANSYEQYF. CDR3 nucleotides: TGTGCCAGTGTACCAACTAGCGCGAACTCCTACGAGCAGTACTTC.

The DNA for the CDR3 is TGCAGTGCTGCGCTGGCGGGAGTGCTCAGTGAGCAGTTCTTC. This translates into CSAALAGVLSEQFF. V gene TRBV20-1 combines with J gene TRBJ2-1; 7 bases are shared with TRBD2. Germline V gene lookup returns CDR1 DFQATT and CDR2 SNEGSKA (reference sequence). This CDR3 is 14 amino acids long. The V and J ends lost 5 bases and 9 bases, in that order; junction bases with no gene match: 13.